This is a list of T cell receptor beta chains from one sample in a study of PD-L1 blockade in urothelial cancer. Repertoires were generated with immunoSEQ multiplex PCR, while TCRdb's copy carries only in-frame clones and drops some. The sample has some 50,000 clones, about 85% seen once. The material was PBMCs, obtained around atezolizumab (anti-PD-L1) treatment. The receptors shown here come from a man in his fifties with urothelial cancer. The CDR3 runs from the conserved cysteine through the conserved F or W. A D gene is named only where the DNA matches it firmly. Expanded clones are given a class, and other clones once, few, many or no size at all.

NA	TRBV28	NA	TRBJ2-5	TGTGCCAGCACCCCAGTTGGTCCGGAGACCCAGTACTTC	CASTPVGPETQYF
NA	TRBV29-1	NA	TRBJ1-4	TGCAGCGTTGAAGATGGAACAGGGAATGAAAAACTGTTTTTT	CSVEDGTGNEKLFF
TRBD2	TRBV5-1	NA	TRBJ2-5	TGCGCCAGCAGCTGGGATAGGACTAGCGGGGGCCCCGTTGAGACCCAGTACTTC	CASSWDRTSGGPVETQYF
NA	TRBV7-6	NA	TRBJ2-2	TGTGCCAGCAGCCGGGTCCTGGAGACCGGGGAGCTGTTTTTT	CASSRVLETGELFF
NA	TRBV21-1	NA	TRBJ2-1	TGTGCCAGCAGCGGTGGACTCATCTACAATGAGCAGTTCTTC	CASSGGLIYNEQFF
NA	TRBV9	NA	TRBJ1-4	TGTGCCAGCAGCGTTGGGGACTTACCCAGGGCAACTAATGAAAAACTGTTTTTT	CASSVGDLPRATNEKLFF
NA	TRBV29-1	NA	TRBJ1-2	TGCAGCGTTGAGGGGGTCGGACAGCGGTCTAACTATGGCTACACCTTC	CSVEGVGQRSNYGYTF
TRBD2	TRBV15	once	TRBJ2-2	TGTGCCACCAGCAGAGTCCAGGGAGGGCCCGGGGAGCTGTTTTTT	CATSRVQGGPGELFF
TRBD2	TRBV7-9	NA	TRBJ2-5	TGTGCCAGCAGCTTATGGGCTAGCGGGAGGGCCCGGGAGACCCAGTACTTC	CASSLWASGRARETQYF
TRBD1	TRBV18	NA	TRBJ2-7	TGTGCCAGCTCACGGACATACGGGACAGACACCTACGAGCAGTACTTC	CASSRTYGTDTYEQYF
TRBD2	TRBV27	NA	TRBJ2-1	TGTGCCAGCCTCCGAGAGGCCGGGACTAGCAGCAATGAGCAGTTCTTC	CASLREAGTSSNEQFF
TRBD2	TRBV9	NA	TRBJ2-4	TGTGCCAGCAGCGCTCGGGCAGCGGGGGGGGACCTTTACAAAAACATTCAGTACTTC	CASSARAAGGDLYKNIQYF
TRBD1	TRBV6-5	few	TRBJ2-7	TGTGCCAGCAGTTCTCCAAAGGGGGCAGCCTACGAGCAGTACTTC	CASSSPKGAAYEQYF
TRBD1	TRBV14	few	TRBJ2-5	TGTGCCAGCAGCCGTCAAGGACAGGGTTCGGAGACCCAGTACTTC	CASSRQGQGSETQYF
NA	TRBV18	NA	TRBJ2-5	TGTGCCAGCTCACCAGGCTTCCAAGAGACCCAGTACTTC	CASSPGFQETQYF
NA	TRBV7-7	NA	TRBJ2-1	TGTGCTAGCAGCCCCACGACTAGCTCCTACAATGAGCAGTTCTTC	CASSPTTSSYNEQFF
TRBD2	TRBV5-4	NA	TRBJ2-2	TGTGCCAGCAGCCGACCTGTTGCGGGGGCGAACACCGGGGAGCTGTTTTTT	CASSRPVAGANTGELFF
NA	TRBV28	NA	TRBJ2-7	TGTGCCAGCAGTTCATCGGAGGGCGGATCCTACGAGCAGTACTTC	CASSSSEGGSYEQYF
TRBD2	TRBV7-3	NA	TRBJ2-3	TGTGCCAGCAGCCTTACTAGCGGGGGCACAGATACGCAGTATTTT	CASSLTSGGTDTQYF
TRBD1	TRBV19	NA	TRBJ2-5	TGTGCCAGTAGTCCCATTGGGGACAGGGGCCAAGAGACCCAGTACTTC	CASSPIGDRGQETQYF
TRBD1	TRBV18	NA	TRBJ1-5	TGTGCCAGCTCCCCTGGGGACAGGGGAAGCAATCAGCCCCAGCATTTT	CASSPGDRGSNQPQHF
NA	TRBV7-8	NA	TRBJ1-1	TGTGCCAGCAGCTTTCCTCCCGAAGCTTTCTTT	CASSFPPEAFF
TRBD2	TRBV4-2	NA	TRBJ2-7	TGTGCCAGCAGCCAAGGAATAGCGGGGCGGGCTTCGTACGAGCAGTACTTC	CASSQGIAGRASYEQYF
TRBD2	TRBV10-3	once	TRBJ2-3	TGTGCCATCAGGGACGGGACTAGCGGCGGGGATACGCAGTATTTT	CAIRDGTSGGDTQYF
NA	TRBV28	NA	TRBJ1-4	TGTGCCAGCATTCCGGGCGCGGGGTTTGGAGAAAAACTGTTTTTT	CASIPGAGFGEKLFF
NA	TRBV12-5	NA	TRBJ2-2	TGTGCTAGTGGCCCCCTCCGCACCGGGGAGCTGTTTTTT	CASGPLRTGELFF
NA	TRBV7-9	NA	TRBJ2-5	TGTGCCAGCAGCCAGAGGGTTCAGGGGGAGACCCAGTACTTC	CASSQRVQGETQYF
TRBD1	TRBV6-1	NA	TRBJ1-6	TGTGCCAGCAGCTCCGACAGGGGGCTTTCACCCCTCCACTTT	CASSSDRGLSPLHF
TRBD1	TRBV27	NA	TRBJ1-3	TGTGCCAGCAGTTGGACAGGGACAGGAAACACCATATATTTT	CASSWTGTGNTIYF
TRBD2	TRBV11-3	NA	TRBJ2-1	TGTGCCAGCAGCTTAGAACTAGCGGGGGGGTACAATGAGCAGTTCTTC	CASSLELAGGYNEQFF
TRBD1	TRBV7-9	NA	TRBJ2-7	TGTGCCAGCAGCCTGAGGACAGGAACTACCTACGAGCAGTACTTC	CASSLRTGTTYEQYF
NA	TRBV19	NA	TRBJ2-1	TGTGCCGTAGGGGTGGAGCAGTTCTTC	CAVGVEQFF
TRBD2	TRBV18	once	TRBJ2-7	TGTGCCAGCTCACCAATTAGCGGGGGCGAGCAGTACTTC	CASSPISGGEQYF
NA	TRBV6-5	NA	TRBJ2-5	TGTGCCAGCAGTTATACGGGGACCCAGTACTTC	CASSYTGTQYF
TRBD1	TRBV10-1	NA	TRBJ2-1	TGCGCCAGCAGTGCCCGGGACAGGGCCTACAATGAGCAGTTCTTC	CASSARDRAYNEQFF
TRBD1	TRBV4-2	NA	TRBJ1-2	TGTGCCAGCAGCCAAGTCGGACAGGTAACCTATGGCTACACCTTC	CASSQVGQVTYGYTF
TRBD2	TRBV2	NA	TRBJ2-1	TGTGCCAGCAGGACTAGCGGGGGGCTTAGTGAGCAGTTCTTC	CASRTSGGLSEQFF
NA	TRBV9	few	TRBJ1-2	TGTGCCAGCAGCATCACAGGGAATTATGGCTACACCTTC	CASSITGNYGYTF
TRBD2	TRBV5-1	NA	TRBJ2-1	TGCGCCAGCAGCCCATGGACTAGCGGAAGCTCCTACAATGAGCAGTTCTTC	CASSPWTSGSSYNEQFF
TRBD1	TRBV29-1	NA	TRBJ2-7	TGCAGCGTTGAAGTACAGGGGGCAGGAGAGCAGTACTTC	CSVEVQGAGEQYF
TRBD1	TRBV11-2	NA	TRBJ2-1	TGTGCCAGCAGCCAACGGGACAGAGCTAGCCTTTTCTACAATGAGCAGTTCTTC	CASSQRDRASLFYNEQFF
TRBD1	TRBV27	NA	TRBJ1-5	TGTGCCAGCAGTTCAAACGGACAGGGGGATAAATCAGTGCCCCAGCATTTT	CASSSNGQGDKSVPQHF
TRBD2	TRBV19	few	TRBJ2-7	TGTGCCAGTAGTCCTTTTAATAGCGGGAGCTACGAGCAGTACTTC	CASSPFNSGSYEQYF
NA	TRBV7-2	NA	TRBJ2-4	TGTGCCAGCAGCTTAGCTGAGCTCCGAGGCAACATTCAGTACTTC	CASSLAELRGNIQYF
TRBD1	TRBV6-5	NA	TRBJ2-2	TGTGCCAGCAGCACAGGGGCACCGAACACCGGGGAGCTGTTTTTT	CASSTGAPNTGELFF
TRBD1	TRBV6-6	NA	TRBJ1-2	TGTGCCAGCAGTTCGAAAGACAGGGACCGTGATGGCTACACCTTC	CASSSKDRDRDGYTF
NA	TRBV11-2	few	TRBJ2-7	TGTGCCAGCAGCCCTAGCAGAGGGGGAGGGCTTGGGCAGTACTTC	CASSPSRGGGLGQYF
TRBD1	TRBV25-1	NA	TRBJ1-1	TGTGCCAGCGGGGCTACAGGGGATGGCACTGAAGCTTTCTTT	CASGATGDGTEAFF
NA	TRBV5-4	NA	TRBJ2-5	TGTGCCAGCAGCTCGAGCTCCCCGACCGTGGGACAAGTGGCCCAGTACTTC	CASSSSSPTVGQVAQYF
TRBD1	TRBV5-1	NA	TRBJ1-5	TGCGCCAGCAGCTTGGATGGGACAGGCCCCAATCAGCCCCAGCATTTT	CASSLDGTGPNQPQHF
TRBD1	TRBV6-5	few	TRBJ1-6	TGTGCCAGCAGTTACTCGAACAGGGGAAATTCACCCCTCCACTTT	CASSYSNRGNSPLHF
TRBD2	TRBV28	NA	TRBJ2-1	TGTGCCAGCAGTTTAGAGTCGGGGGGGGGCTACAATGAGCAGTTCTTC	CASSLESGGGYNEQFF
TRBD2	TRBV13	NA	TRBJ2-7	TGTGCCAGCAGCCCTAGCGGGGGGAACTACGAGCAGTACTTC	CASSPSGGNYEQYF
NA	TRBV6-5	NA	TRBJ2-7	TGTGCCAGCAGTTACTCGGGCGCAAGTTTCACCTACGAGCAGTACTTC	CASSYSGASFTYEQYF
TRBD2	TRBV29-1	NA	TRBJ2-7	TGCAGCGTTAGACTAGCGGGAGGCTACGAGCAGTACTTC	CSVRLAGGYEQYF
NA	TRBV27	NA	TRBJ2-1	TGTGCCAGCAGTTTAGGTGCTAGCGTAAATGAGCAGTTCTTC	CASSLGASVNEQFF
NA	TRBV9	NA	TRBJ2-7	TGTGCCAGCAGCCTCGGAGGGTTAACCTCCTACGAGCAGTACTTC	CASSLGGLTSYEQYF
NA	TRBV27	NA	TRBJ2-2	TGTGCCAGCAGTCTCACGGCGGGCACCGGGGAGCTGTTTTTT	CASSLTAGTGELFF
TRBD2	TRBV9	NA	TRBJ2-1	TGTGCCAGCAGCGTATTAGCGGGGGGGCCCAATGAGCAGTTCTTC	CASSVLAGGPNEQFF